Listed below are T cell receptor beta chains from one sample, sequenced in a study of T cell changes during pregnancy in multiple sclerosis. The table came from immunoSEQ multiplex PCR; TCRdb's copy has only in-frame clones and leaves some out. This repertoire shows about 24,000 clones, 88% found once; its top ten account for around 0.7%. Specimen: CD4+ T cells from peripheral blood mononuclear cells, collected in the first trimester of pregnancy. These receptors all stem from a female donor in good health, enrolled as a control in a pregnancy study. Both conserved end residues are part of each CDR3. A D gene is named only where the DNA matches it firmly. A clone size is listed for some rows: how often the clone was seen (once, few, many), or a class if it is expanded.

V gene: TRBV6-5
CDR3 length: 12
J gene: TRBJ2-3
clone size: once
D gene: TRBD1
CDR3 protein: CASSLTGDTQYF
CDR3 DNA: TGTGCCAGCAGTTTGACAGGGGATACGCAGTATTTT

V gene: TRBV9
CDR3 length: 14
J gene: TRBJ2-7
clone size: few
D gene: TRBD2
CDR3 protein: CASSPRTSRYEQYF
CDR3 DNA: TGTGCCAGCAGCCCCCGGACTAGTAGGTACGAGCAGTACTTC

V gene: TRBV19
CDR3 length: 13
J gene: TRBJ2-1
clone size: once
D gene: -
CDR3 protein: CASKTGAVDEQFF
CDR3 DNA: TGTGCCAGTAAGACGGGAGCGGTCGATGAGCAGTTCTTC

V gene: TRBV30
CDR3 length: 14
J gene: TRBJ2-1
clone size: -
D gene: -
CDR3 protein: CAWKGDSRGNEQFF
CDR3 DNA: TGTGCCTGGAAGGGAGATAGCCGGGGCAATGAGCAGTTCTTC

V gene: TRBV9
CDR3 length: 16
J gene: TRBJ2-1
clone size: -
D gene: TRBD2
CDR3 protein: CASSTRLAGDHNEQFF
CDR3 DNA: TGTGCCAGCAGCACTCGACTAGCGGGAGATCACAATGAGCAGTTCTTC

V gene: TRBV7-9
CDR3 length: 16
J gene: TRBJ1-1
clone size: -
D gene: -
CDR3 protein: CASSLARVRVNTEAFF
CDR3 DNA: TGTGCCAGCAGCTTAGCCAGGGTGAGAGTGAACACTGAAGCTTTCTTT

V gene: TRBV6-1
CDR3 length: 15
J gene: TRBJ2-5
clone size: medium-sized
D gene: TRBD2
CDR3 protein: CASRPELAAQETQYF
CDR3 DNA: TGTGCCAGCAGACCCGAACTAGCGGCGCAAGAGACCCAGTACTTC

V gene: TRBV18
CDR3 length: 15
J gene: TRBJ2-2
clone size: -
D gene: TRBD1
CDR3 protein: CASSTGGFDTGELFF
CDR3 DNA: TGTGCCAGCTCGACAGGGGGTTTTGACACCGGGGAGCTGTTTTTT

V gene: TRBV19
CDR3 length: 17
J gene: TRBJ1-5
clone size: -
D gene: TRBD1
CDR3 protein: CASSIAPSTGGNQPQHF
CDR3 DNA: TGTGCCAGTAGTATAGCCCCCTCTACAGGGGGTAATCAGCCCCAGCATTTT

V gene: TRBV6-4
CDR3 length: 15
J gene: TRBJ2-1
clone size: -
D gene: TRBD1
CDR3 protein: CASSEEKGAVIEQFF
CDR3 DNA: TGTGCCAGCAGTGAGGAAAAGGGGGCGGTCATAGAGCAGTTCTTC

V gene: TRBV5-1
CDR3 length: 14
J gene: TRBJ1-4
clone size: few
D gene: -
CDR3 protein: CASSPSGFNEKLFF
CDR3 DNA: TGCGCCAGCAGCCCCTCAGGGTTTAATGAAAAACTGTTTTTT

V gene: TRBV5-1
CDR3 length: 14
J gene: TRBJ2-1
clone size: -
D gene: -
CDR3 protein: CASSLGAAYNEQFF
CDR3 DNA: TGCGCCAGCAGCTTGGGGGCAGCCTACAATGAGCAGTTCTTC

V gene: TRBV18
CDR3 length: 15
J gene: TRBJ1-1
clone size: -
D gene: TRBD1
CDR3 protein: CASSPSKQGASEAFF
CDR3 DNA: TGTGCCAGCTCACCCTCAAAACAGGGGGCGAGTGAAGCTTTCTTT

V gene: TRBV4-1
CDR3 length: 15
J gene: TRBJ2-3
clone size: -
D gene: -
CDR3 protein: CASSQFPSTADTQYF
CDR3 DNA: TGCGCCAGCAGCCAATTCCCTAGCACCGCAGATACGCAGTATTTT

V gene: TRBV28
CDR3 length: 16
J gene: TRBJ2-2
clone size: -
D gene: -
CDR3 protein: CASTTRGLTNTGELFF
CDR3 DNA: TGTGCCAGCACCACGAGGGGACTCACGAACACCGGGGAGCTGTTTTTT

V gene: TRBV6-5
CDR3 length: 13
J gene: TRBJ2-7
clone size: -
D gene: -
CDR3 protein: CASSYGRGGEQYF
CDR3 DNA: TGTGCCAGCAGTTACGGGCGGGGCGGGGAGCAGTACTTC

V gene: TRBV5-5
CDR3 length: 14
J gene: TRBJ2-7
clone size: -
D gene: -
CDR3 protein: CASSSGEGFLAGHF
CDR3 DNA: TGTGCCAGCAGCAGCGGCGAAGGGTTCTTGGCTGGGCACTTC

V gene: TRBV7-9
CDR3 length: 13
J gene: TRBJ1-1
clone size: -
D gene: -
CDR3 protein: CASSLRKGAEAFF
CDR3 DNA: TGTGCCAGCAGCTTAAGAAAAGGGGCTGAAGCTTTCTTT

V gene: TRBV5-1
CDR3 length: 17
J gene: TRBJ2-5
clone size: -
D gene: -
CDR3 protein: CASSPDTSRGWVETQYF
CDR3 DNA: TGCGCCAGCTCCCCGGACACTAGCCGGGGATGGGTAGAGACCCAGTACTTC

V gene: TRBV29-1
CDR3 length: 13
J gene: TRBJ2-3
clone size: -
D gene: -
CDR3 protein: CSVEVQVSDTQYF
CDR3 DNA: TGCAGCGTTGAGGTCCAGGTGTCAGATACGCAGTATTTT

V gene: TRBV10-2
CDR3 length: 16
J gene: TRBJ1-6
clone size: -
D gene: TRBD1
CDR3 protein: CASSRGQGVEDSPLHF
CDR3 DNA: TGCGCCAGCAGTCGAGGACAGGGTGTCGAGGATTCACCCCTCCACTTT

V gene: TRBV7-3
CDR3 length: 15
J gene: TRBJ1-4
clone size: -
D gene: -
CDR3 protein: CASSPSGQGGEKLFF
CDR3 DNA: TGTGCCAGCAGCCCGTCTGGTCAGGGAGGCGAAAAACTGTTTTTT

V gene: TRBV19
CDR3 length: 12
J gene: TRBJ2-7
clone size: -
D gene: -
CDR3 protein: CASSPLPGEQYF
CDR3 DNA: TGTGCCAGTAGCCCTTTACCAGGGGAGCAGTACTTC

V gene: TRBV15
CDR3 length: 16
J gene: TRBJ1-2
clone size: once
D gene: TRBD1
CDR3 protein: CATRRGTGGSSSGYTF
CDR3 DNA: TGTGCCACCAGGAGGGGGACAGGGGGCAGCTCTAGTGGCTACACCTTC

V gene: TRBV27
CDR3 length: 15
J gene: TRBJ2-5
clone size: -
D gene: TRBD1
CDR3 protein: CASSSGRDRGREQYF
CDR3 DNA: TGTGCCAGCAGTTCAGGCCGGGACAGGGGGCGTGAGCAGTACTTC

V gene: TRBV6-6
CDR3 length: 14
J gene: TRBJ2-7
clone size: -
D gene: TRBD2
CDR3 protein: CASSSLTSAYEQYF
CDR3 DNA: TGTGCCAGCAGTTCCCTGACTAGCGCCTACGAGCAGTACTTC

V gene: TRBV5-6
CDR3 length: 16
J gene: TRBJ1-2
clone size: -
D gene: TRBD1
CDR3 protein: CASSLSKTGGYYGYTF
CDR3 DNA: TGTGCCAGCAGCTTGAGTAAGACAGGGGGGTACTATGGCTACACCTTC

V gene: TRBV7-9
CDR3 length: 15
J gene: TRBJ1-2
clone size: few
D gene: -
CDR3 protein: CASSLVQVGDYGYTF
CDR3 DNA: TGTGCCAGCAGCTTAGTACAGGTTGGGGACTATGGCTACACCTTC

V gene: TRBV27
CDR3 length: 12
J gene: TRBJ1-2
clone size: -
D gene: TRBD1
CDR3 protein: CASGLQGGGYTF
CDR3 DNA: TGTGCCAGCGGCCTCCAGGGGGGCGGCTACACCTTC

V gene: TRBV7-2
CDR3 length: 14
J gene: TRBJ2-3
clone size: -
D gene: TRBD2
CDR3 protein: CASSPTSSTDTQYF
CDR3 DNA: TGTGCCAGCAGCCCGACTAGCAGCACAGATACGCAGTATTTT

V gene: TRBV6-5
CDR3 length: 15
J gene: TRBJ1-4
clone size: -
D gene: TRBD1
CDR3 protein: CASSYEGTGSEKLFF
CDR3 DNA: TGTGCCAGCAGTTACGAAGGGACAGGGAGTGAAAAACTGTTTTTT

V gene: TRBV10-3
CDR3 length: 13
J gene: TRBJ1-5
clone size: -
D gene: -
CDR3 protein: CATLNPGNQPQHF
CDR3 DNA: TGTGCCACTTTGAATCCAGGGAATCAGCCCCAGCATTTT

V gene: TRBV7-8
CDR3 length: 12
J gene: TRBJ1-1
clone size: -
D gene: -
CDR3 protein: CASRRENTEAFF
CDR3 DNA: TGTGCCAGCCGTCGGGAGAACACTGAAGCTTTCTTT

V gene: TRBV4-2
CDR3 length: 18
J gene: TRBJ2-5
clone size: -
D gene: TRBD2
CDR3 protein: CASSQDRLAGGLRETQYF
CDR3 DNA: TGTGCCAGCAGCCAAGATCGACTAGCGGGGGGGCTTAGGGAGACCCAGTACTTC

V gene: TRBV5-1
CDR3 length: 16
J gene: TRBJ2-3
clone size: -
D gene: TRBD2
CDR3 protein: CASSLGAGGLTDTQYF
CDR3 DNA: TGCGCCAGCAGCTTGGGGGCGGGAGGGCTCACAGATACGCAGTATTTT

V gene: TRBV4-1
CDR3 length: 16
J gene: TRBJ2-1
clone size: -
D gene: -
CDR3 protein: CASGETQAAGRNEQFF
CDR3 DNA: TGCGCCAGCGGGGAGACCCAGGCGGCGGGAAGAAATGAGCAGTTCTTC

V gene: TRBV6-6
CDR3 length: 15
J gene: TRBJ1-2
clone size: -
D gene: TRBD1
CDR3 protein: CASSFGTGANYGYTF
CDR3 DNA: TGTGCCAGCAGTTTCGGGACAGGAGCTAACTATGGCTACACCTTC